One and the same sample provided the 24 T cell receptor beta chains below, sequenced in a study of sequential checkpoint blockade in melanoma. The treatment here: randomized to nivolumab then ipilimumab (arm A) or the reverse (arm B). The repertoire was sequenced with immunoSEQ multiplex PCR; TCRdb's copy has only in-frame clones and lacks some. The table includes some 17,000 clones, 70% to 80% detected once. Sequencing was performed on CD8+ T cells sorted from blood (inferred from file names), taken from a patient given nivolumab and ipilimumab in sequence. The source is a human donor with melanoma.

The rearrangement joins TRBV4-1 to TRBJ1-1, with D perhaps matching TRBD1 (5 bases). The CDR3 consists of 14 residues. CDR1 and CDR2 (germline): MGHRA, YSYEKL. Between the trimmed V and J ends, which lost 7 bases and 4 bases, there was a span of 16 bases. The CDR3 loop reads CASMPREGSTEAFF. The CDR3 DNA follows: TGCGCCAGCATGCCTAGGGAGGGGAGCACTGAAGCTTTCTTT.

The CDR3 DNA follows: TGTGCCAGCAGCCAAGATGCGGGACAGGGGTCCTACGAGCAGTACTTC. It specifies CASSQDAGQGSYEQYF. This chain connects TRBV14 to TRBJ2-7, with 10 bases matching TRBD1. There are 16 residues in the CDR3. With 0 bases clipped from V and 1 base from J, the junction kept 3 bases outside the gene matches. The germline V gene has CDR1 SGHDN and CDR2 FVKESK.

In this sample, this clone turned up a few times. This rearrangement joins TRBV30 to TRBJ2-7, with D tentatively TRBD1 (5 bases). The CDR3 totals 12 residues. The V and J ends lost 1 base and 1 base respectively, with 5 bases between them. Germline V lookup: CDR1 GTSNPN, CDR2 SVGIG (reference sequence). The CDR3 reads CAWSAGSYEQYF. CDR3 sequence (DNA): TGTGCCTGGAGTGCAGGGTCCTACGAGCAGTACTTC.

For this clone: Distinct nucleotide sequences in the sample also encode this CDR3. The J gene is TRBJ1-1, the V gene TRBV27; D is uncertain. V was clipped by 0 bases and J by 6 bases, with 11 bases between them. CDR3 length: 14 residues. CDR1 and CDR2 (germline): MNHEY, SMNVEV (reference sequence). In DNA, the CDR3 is TGTGCCAGCAGTTTATCGCGGGGTGTATCTGAAGCTTTCTTT. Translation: CASSLSRGVSEAFF.

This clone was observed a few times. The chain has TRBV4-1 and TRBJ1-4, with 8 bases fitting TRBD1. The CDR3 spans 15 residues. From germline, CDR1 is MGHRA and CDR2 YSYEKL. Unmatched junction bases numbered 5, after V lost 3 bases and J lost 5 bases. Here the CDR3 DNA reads TGCGCCAGCAGCCATGGACAGGGTCCCAATGAAAAACTGTTTTTT. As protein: CASSHGQGPNEKLFF.

The CDR3 sequence: CASSLGRDRDHEQYF. CDR3 DNA sequence: TGTGCCAGCAGCTTAGGAAGGGACAGGGACCACGAGCAGTACTTC. The chain has TRBV7-9 and TRBJ2-7; TRBD1 aligns across 9 bases. This CDR3 region has 15 residues. The germline CDR1 and CDR2 sequences are SEHNR and FQNEAQ (reference sequence). Trimming at V came to 1 base and at J to 5 bases, leaving 6 bases not matched to a gene.

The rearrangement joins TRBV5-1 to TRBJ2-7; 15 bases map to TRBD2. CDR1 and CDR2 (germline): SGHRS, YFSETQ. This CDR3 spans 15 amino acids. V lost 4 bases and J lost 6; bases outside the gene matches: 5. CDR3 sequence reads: CASSPGTSGRSEQYF. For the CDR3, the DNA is TGCGCCAGCAGCCCGGGGACTAGCGGGAGGTCCGAGCAGTACTTC.

CDR3: CASSPRTEGAYEQYF. As DNA, the CDR3 is TGCGCCAGCAGCCCTAGGACAGAGGGGGCCTACGAGCAGTACTTC. The J gene is TRBJ2-7, the V gene TRBV4-1; TRBD1 is a possible D gene (6 bases). V was cut by 4 bases and J by 2 bases, with 15 bases left in between. The germline CDR1 and CDR2 sequences are MGHRA and YSYEKL. The CDR3 contains 15 residues.

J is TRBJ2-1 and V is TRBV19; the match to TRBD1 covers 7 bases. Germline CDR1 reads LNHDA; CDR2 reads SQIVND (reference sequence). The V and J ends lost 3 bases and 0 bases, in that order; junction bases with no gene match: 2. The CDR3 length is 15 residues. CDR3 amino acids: CASSIRGSSYNEQFF. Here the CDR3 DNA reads TGTGCCAGTAGTATCAGGGGGAGCTCCTACAATGAGCAGTTCTTC. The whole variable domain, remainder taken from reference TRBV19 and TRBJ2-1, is DGGITQSPKYLFRKEGQNVTLSCEQNLNHDAMYWYRQDPGQGLRLIYYSQIVNDFQKGDIAEGYSVSREKKESFPLTVTSAQKNPTAFYLCASSIRGSSYNEQFFGPGTRLTVL.

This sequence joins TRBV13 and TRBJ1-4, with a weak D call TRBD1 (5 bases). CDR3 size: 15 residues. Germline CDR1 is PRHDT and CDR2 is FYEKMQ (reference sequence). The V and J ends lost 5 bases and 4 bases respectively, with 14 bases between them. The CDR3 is CASSVTETGNEKLFF. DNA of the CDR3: TGTGCCAGCAGCGTGACAGAGACCGGTAATGAAAAACTGTTTTTT.

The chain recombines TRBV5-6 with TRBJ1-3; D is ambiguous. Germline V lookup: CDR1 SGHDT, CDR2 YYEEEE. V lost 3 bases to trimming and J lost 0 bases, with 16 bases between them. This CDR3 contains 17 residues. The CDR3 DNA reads TGTGCCAGCAGCTCCCTTGTGGCAGACTACTCTGGAAACACCATATATTTT. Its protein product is CASSSLVADYSGNTIYF.

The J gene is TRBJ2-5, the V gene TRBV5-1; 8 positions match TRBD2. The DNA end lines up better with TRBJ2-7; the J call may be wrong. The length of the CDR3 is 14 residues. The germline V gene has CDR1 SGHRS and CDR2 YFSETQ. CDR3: CASSPRTSSNEQYF. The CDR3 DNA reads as TGCGCCAGCAGCCCTAGGACTAGCAGTAACGAGCAGTACTTC.

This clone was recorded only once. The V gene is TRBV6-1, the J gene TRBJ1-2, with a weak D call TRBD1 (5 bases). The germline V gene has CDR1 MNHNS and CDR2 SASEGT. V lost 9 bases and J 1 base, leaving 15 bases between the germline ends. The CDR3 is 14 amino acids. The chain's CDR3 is CASRGSDNNYGYTF. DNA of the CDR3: TGTGCCAGTCGGGGGTCGGACAATAACTATGGCTACACCTTC.

CDR3 sequence: CASSEIGNSNYGYTF. The CDR3 DNA is TGTGCCAGCAGTGAAATTGGTAACAGTAACTATGGCTACACCTTC. The chain couples TRBV6-4 to TRBJ1-2, with D hard to call. The CDR3 is made up of 15 amino acids. CDR1 and CDR2 (germline): MRHNA, SNTAGT. Trimming left V 3 bases short and J 1 base short, with 12 bases between.

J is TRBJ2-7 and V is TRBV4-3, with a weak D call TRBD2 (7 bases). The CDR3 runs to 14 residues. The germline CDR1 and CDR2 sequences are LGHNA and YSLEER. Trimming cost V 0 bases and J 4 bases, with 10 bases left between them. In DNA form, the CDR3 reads TGCGCCAGCAGCCAAGATGGGGGGGCGTACGAGCAGTACTTC. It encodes CASSQDGGAYEQYF.

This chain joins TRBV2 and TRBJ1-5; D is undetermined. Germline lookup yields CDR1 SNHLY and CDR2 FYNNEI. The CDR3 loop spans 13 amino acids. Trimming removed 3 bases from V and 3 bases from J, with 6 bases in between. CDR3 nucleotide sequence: TGTGCCAGCAGTGACAGTCACAATCAGCCCCAGCATTTT. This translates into CASSDSHNQPQHF.

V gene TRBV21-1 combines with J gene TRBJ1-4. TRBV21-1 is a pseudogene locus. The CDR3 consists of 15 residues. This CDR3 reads CASSKGRGPNEKLFF. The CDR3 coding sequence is TGTGCCAGCAGCAAAGGGAGGGGCCCTAATGAAAAACTGTTTTTT.

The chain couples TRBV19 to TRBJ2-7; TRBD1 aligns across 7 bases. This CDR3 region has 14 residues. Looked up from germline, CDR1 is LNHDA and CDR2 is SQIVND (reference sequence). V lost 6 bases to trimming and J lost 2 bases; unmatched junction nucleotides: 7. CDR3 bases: TGTGCCAGTAGCCCAGGACAGGCCCCCTACGAGCAGTACTTC. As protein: CASSPGQAPYEQYF.

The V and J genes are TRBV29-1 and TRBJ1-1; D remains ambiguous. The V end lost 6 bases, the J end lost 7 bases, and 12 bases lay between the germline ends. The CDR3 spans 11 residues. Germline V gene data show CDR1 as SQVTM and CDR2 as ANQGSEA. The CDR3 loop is CSVPQSDEAFF. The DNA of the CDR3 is TGCAGCGTCCCTCAAAGCGATGAAGCTTTCTTT.

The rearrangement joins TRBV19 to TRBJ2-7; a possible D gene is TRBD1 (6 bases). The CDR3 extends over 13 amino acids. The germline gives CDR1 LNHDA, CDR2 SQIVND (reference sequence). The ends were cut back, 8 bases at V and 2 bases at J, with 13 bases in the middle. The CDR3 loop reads CASSSGEAYEQYF. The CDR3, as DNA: TGTGCCAGTTCCTCAGGGGAAGCCTACGAGCAGTACTTC. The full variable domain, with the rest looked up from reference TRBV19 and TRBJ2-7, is DGGITQSPKYLFRKEGQNVTLSCEQNLNHDAMYWYRQDPGQGLRLIYYSQIVNDFQKGDIAEGYSVSREKKESFPLTVTSAQKNPTAFYLCASSSGEAYEQYFGPGTRLTVT.

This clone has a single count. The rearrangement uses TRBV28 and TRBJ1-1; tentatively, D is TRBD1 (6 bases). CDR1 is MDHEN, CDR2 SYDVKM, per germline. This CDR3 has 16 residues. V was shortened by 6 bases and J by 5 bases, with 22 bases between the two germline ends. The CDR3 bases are TGTGCCAGCAGGGAGCACAGGGCTGTGGGACCAACTGAAGCTTTCTTT. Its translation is CASREHRAVGPTEAFF.

DNA of the CDR3: TGTGCCAGCAGTGACAGGGGGCCAGCCTACAATGAGCAGTTCTTC. Amino acids: CASSDRGPAYNEQFF. The genes are TRBV2 and TRBJ2-1, with 8 nucleotides matching TRBD1. The length of the CDR3 is 15 residues. V was clipped by 3 bases and J by 2 bases; unmatched bases: 3. Germline CDR1 SNHLY, CDR2 FYNNEI. The variable domain in full, completed from reference TRBV2 and TRBJ2-1, reads EPEVTQTPSHQVTQMGQEVILRCVPISNHLYFYWYRQILGQKVEFLVSFYNNEISEKSEIFDDQFSVERPDGSNFTLKIRSTKLEDSAMYFCASSDRGPAYNEQFFGPGTRLTVL.

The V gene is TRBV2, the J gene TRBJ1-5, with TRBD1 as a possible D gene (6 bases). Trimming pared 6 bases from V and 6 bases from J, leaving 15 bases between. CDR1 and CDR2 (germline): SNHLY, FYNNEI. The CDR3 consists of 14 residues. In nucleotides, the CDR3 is TGTGCCAGCAGGGATCCAACAGGGAGTCAGCCCCAGCATTTT. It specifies CASRDPTGSQPQHF.

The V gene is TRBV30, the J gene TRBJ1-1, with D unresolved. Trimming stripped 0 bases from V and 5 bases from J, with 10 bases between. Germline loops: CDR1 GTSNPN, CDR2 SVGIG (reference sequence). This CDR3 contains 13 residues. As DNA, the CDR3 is TGTGCCTGGAGTGTCTTGGGAGGGACTGAAGCTTTCTTT. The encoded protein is CAWSVLGGTEAFF.